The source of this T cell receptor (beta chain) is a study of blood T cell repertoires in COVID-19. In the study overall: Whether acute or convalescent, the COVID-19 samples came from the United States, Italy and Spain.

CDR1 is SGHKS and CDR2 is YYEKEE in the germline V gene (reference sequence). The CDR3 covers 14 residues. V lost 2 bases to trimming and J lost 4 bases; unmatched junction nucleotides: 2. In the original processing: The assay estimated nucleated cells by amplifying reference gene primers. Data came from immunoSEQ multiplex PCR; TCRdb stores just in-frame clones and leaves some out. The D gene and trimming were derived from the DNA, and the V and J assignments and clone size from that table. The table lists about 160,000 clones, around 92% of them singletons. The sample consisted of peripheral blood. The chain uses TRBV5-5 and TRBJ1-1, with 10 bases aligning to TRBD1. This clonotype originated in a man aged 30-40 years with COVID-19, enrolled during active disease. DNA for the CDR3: TGTGCCAGCAGCTTCTGGACAGGGGGCACTGAAGCTTTCTTT. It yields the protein CASSFWTGGTEAFF.